Following are 13 T cell receptor beta chains from one sample sequenced in a study of sequential checkpoint blockade in melanoma. Sample treatment: randomized to nivolumab then ipilimumab (arm A) or the reverse (arm B). This table comes from immunoSEQ multiplex PCR, and its TCRdb copy is limited to in-frame clones, with some not included. The profile shows 25,000 to 35,000 clones, 65% to 90% of them singletons. The material was CD8+ T cells sorted from blood (inferred from file names), obtained from a patient given nivolumab and ipilimumab in sequence. The source of these receptors is a human donor with melanoma.

The chain has TRBV7-8 and TRBJ2-5; TRBD1 is a possible D gene (5 bases). The V and J ends lost 2 bases and 1 base respectively, with 5 bases between them. The CDR3 spans 13 residues. Germline V gene data show CDR1 as SGHVS and CDR2 as FQNEAQ. The CDR3 sequence: CASSLRGQETQYF. In nucleotides, the CDR3 is TGTGCCAGCAGCTTAAGGGGCCAAGAGACCCAGTACTTC.

Notes on this clone: Additional DNA sequences in this sample encode the identical CDR3. The V gene is TRBV28, the J gene TRBJ2-7; TRBD1 aligns across 10 bases. Germline V lookup: CDR1 MDHEN, CDR2 SYDVKM. V shed 5 bases and J 2 bases; nucleotides not matched to a gene: 3. The CDR3 extends over 14 amino acids. CDR3 coding DNA: TGTGCCAGCAGTCGGACAGGGGGGACCTACGAGCAGTACTTC. This gives the protein CASSRTGGTYEQYF.

The V and J genes are TRBV6-5 and TRBJ1-1; 8 bases line up with TRBD1. Germline CDR1 reads MNHEY; CDR2 reads SVGAGI. The CDR3 extends over 13 amino acids. V shed 6 bases and J 13 bases; nucleotides not matched to a gene: 13. Written as DNA, the CDR3 is TGTGCCAGCAGCCCGGCCGCGACAGGGGTGGGTTTCTTT. Amino acid sequence: CASSPAATGVGFF.

The chain is built from TRBV19 and TRBJ2-7, with 8 bases that match TRBD1. Germline trimming cut 2 bases from V and 3 bases from J; bases unmatched to any gene: 6. The CDR3 has 15 amino acids. Germline CDR1 is LNHDA and CDR2 is SQIVND (reference sequence). The CDR3 region has the DNA TGTGCCAGTAGTATAACAGGGGGAGAGAGCTACGAGCAGTACTTC. Translating it yields CASSITGGESYEQYF.

The chain couples TRBV6-1 to TRBJ2-3; TRBD2 aligns across 8 bases. V shed 2 bases, J shed 4 bases, and the junction held 8 bases outside the gene matches. CDR1 MNHNS and CDR2 SASEGT come from the germline V gene. This CDR3 is built from 16 residues. CDR3 in amino acids: CASSEPLTGGPDTQYF. The CDR3 nucleotides are TGTGCCAGCAGTGAACCCCTGACGGGGGGGCCAGATACGCAGTATTTT.

This rearrangement joins TRBV11-2 to TRBJ1-6, with 8 bases identical to TRBD1. Per germline, CDR1 SGHAT and CDR2 FQNNGV. V lost 5 bases, J lost 10 bases, and 16 bases stayed unmatched. CDR3 size: 17 residues. The CDR3 DNA reads TGTGCCAGCAGCCCTTGGACAGGGCAGGGAAATGGATCACCCCTCCACTTT. Amino acids: CASSPWTGQGNGSPLHF.

This sequence joins TRBV27 and TRBJ2-7; 7 positions match TRBD1. Germline V CDR1 and CDR2: MNHEY, SMNVEV (reference sequence). V lost 5 bases and J lost 0; bases outside the gene matches: 7. This CDR3 is built from 15 residues. The CDR3 protein is CASSAPGTDSYEQYF. CDR3 DNA sequence: TGTGCCAGCAGTGCCCCCGGGACAGACTCCTACGAGCAGTACTTC.

As regards this clone: At one end the junction does not follow the germline gene, possibly because of a read error. The rearrangement joins TRBV4-3 to TRBJ2-5, with 7 bases lining up with TRBD1. CDR3 length: 14 residues. Looked up from germline, CDR1 is LGHNA and CDR2 is YSLEER. Here the CDR3 reads CASSKDRVRETQYF. CDR3 DNA sequence: TGCGCCAGCAGCAAAGACAGGGTTAGGGAGACCCAGTACTTC.

This chain connects TRBV5-4 to TRBJ2-7; 8 bases align to TRBD1. Germline V gene data show CDR1 as SGHNT and CDR2 as YYREEE (reference sequence). V was clipped by 4 bases and J by 7 bases; unmatched bases: 13. The CDR3 has 15 amino acids. The CDR3 spells CASSPGQGLGREQYF. The CDR3 DNA is TGTGCCAGCAGCCCCGGACAGGGTCTAGGTAGAGAGCAGTACTTC. Combining the CDR3 with reference TRBV5-4 and TRBJ2-7 gives the whole variable domain ETGVTQSPTHLIKTRGQQVTLRCSSQSGHNTVSWYQQALGQGPQFIFQYYREEENGRGNFPPRFSGLQFPNYSSELNVNALELDDSALYLCASSPGQGLGREQYFGPGTRLTVT.

This chain uses TRBV5-1 with TRBJ2-1; 11 bases fit TRBD2. The CDR3 spans 16 residues. Trimming at V came to 3 bases and at J to 3 bases, leaving 5 bases not matched to a gene. CDR1 is SGHRS and CDR2 is YFSETQ in the germline V gene. Written as DNA, the CDR3 is TGCGCCAGCAGCTGGCTAGCGGGGGGCCTCTACAATGAGCAGTTCTTC. It yields the protein CASSWLAGGLYNEQFF.

The gene calls are TRBV19 and TRBJ2-5; 7 positions agree with TRBD1. Trimming removed 5 bases from V and 5 bases from J; junction bases left unmatched: 14. This CDR3 region has 16 residues. Per germline, CDR1 LNHDA and CDR2 SQIVND (reference sequence). CDR3: CASSLLNAGGLETQYF. The CDR3 nucleotides read TGTGCCAGTAGTCTCTTGAATGCAGGGGGTCTGGAGACCCAGTACTTC. Using reference TRBV19 and TRBJ2-5 for the parts outside the CDR3, the full variable domain is DGGITQSPKYLFRKEGQNVTLSCEQNLNHDAMYWYRQDPGQGLRLIYYSQIVNDFQKGDIAEGYSVSREKKESFPLTVTSAQKNPTAFYLCASSLLNAGGLETQYFGPGTRLLVL.

The table lists this clone with a count of one. This chain links TRBV6-5 with TRBJ2-2, with TRBD1 matching 10 bases. The V gene end was trimmed by 2 bases and the J gene end by 3 bases; junction bases not matched to a gene: 3. This CDR3 contains 16 residues. Looked up from germline, CDR1 is MNHEY and CDR2 is SVGAGI. The CDR3 loop reads CASSYGTGDYTGELFF. Here the CDR3 DNA reads TGTGCCAGCAGTTACGGGACAGGGGACTACACCGGGGAGCTGTTTTTT.

This chain joins TRBV19 and TRBJ2-1; TRBD2 agrees at 8 bases. This CDR3 spans 11 amino acids. Per the germline V gene, CDR1 is LNHDA and CDR2 is SQIVND (reference sequence). The V segment lost 3 bases and the J segment 16 bases; nucleotides outside the gene matches: 5. The CDR3 DNA follows: TGTGCCAGTAGTATGGGACTAGGTAGCTTCTTC. Translated: CASSMGLGSFF.